The rows below give T cell receptor beta chains drawn from one sample of a study of blood T cells in healthy people across ages. TCRdb called the 5' RACE reads again in MiXCR, with one record for every CDR3 protein. This sample carries about a million distinct CDR3 sequences, under 50% of them seen once, and the ten largest clones take 13%. The sample consisted of blood. These receptor sequences come from a man aged 25-45 years in good health. CDR3s leave out the opening cysteine and the closing phenylalanine or tryptophan.

j_call,cdr3_length,v_call,cdr3_aa
TRBJ1-2,13,TRBV4-1,ASSQDGAGPGGYT
TRBJ2-1,12,TRBV12-3/TRBV12-4,ASSPLGVGREQF
TRBJ2-1,14,TRBV28,ASTKLGLAAYNEQF
TRBJ1-2,16,TRBV11-2,ASSLDTFRGQTNYGYT
TRBJ2-7,14,TRBV6-6,ASSLLPPQEGYEQY
TRBJ2-7,15,TRBV29-1,SVEESPGRSASYEQY
TRBJ2-4,13,TRBV27,ASSNLGELMNIQY
TRBJ1-4,12,TRBV4-2,ASSPGVVNEKLF
TRBJ1-2,12,TRBV9,ASSVDQLGYGYT
TRBJ2-7,12,TRBV6-5,ASSYSPSRYEQY
TRBJ2-7,11,TRBV29-1,SVGQGSYNEQY
TRBJ1-1,13,TRBV5-4,ASSDRTGIGTEAF
TRBJ2-3,10,TRBV4-2,ASSRGSDTQY
TRBJ2-6,15,TRBV6-2/TRBV6-3,ASSLLGRSSGANVLT
TRBJ2-7,16,TRBV7-2,ASSTPGLAGTSSYEQY
TRBJ2-1,14,TRBV10-3,AISRTHREVSNEQF
TRBJ1-5,13,TRBV4-1,ASSQRPPFNQPQH
TRBJ2-7,12,TRBV7-9,ASSLSGTGVEQY
TRBJ1-5,13,TRBV20-1,SARELSGSNQPQH
TRBJ1-1,14,TRBV3-1,ASSHRTGRVNTEAF
TRBJ2-1,11,TRBV30,AWSQVAGGEQF
TRBJ1-1,13,TRBV4-1,ASSQVNGMNTEAF
TRBJ2-5,13,TRBV6-6,ASSYSSLAEETQY
TRBJ1-1,10,TRBV2,ASSEQGTEAF
TRBJ2-2,10,TRBV29-1,SVERNTGELF
TRBJ1-2,12,TRBV5-1,AGSPTALSYGYT
TRBJ2-7,12,TRBV10-3,AISELTGLGEQY
TRBJ2-6,14,TRBV4-1,ASSQDWGTGANVLT
TRBJ1-1,9,TRBV10-3,AVSRATEAF
TRBJ2-1,12,TRBV5-1,ASSLYGGSDEQF
TRBJ2-4,12,TRBV20-1,SLRAGGGKNIQY
TRBJ2-7,13,TRBV9,ASSVGDTANYEQY
NA,11,TRBV7-2,ASSLRGENEQY
TRBJ2-3,13,TRBV12-3/TRBV12-4,ASSLKLAGTDTQY
TRBJ2-1,14,TRBV19,ASSGEDGRTLNEQF
TRBJ2-7,13,TRBV7-9,ASSLHLISSYEQY
TRBJ1-5,15,TRBV20-1,SALPGQGFYSNQPQH
TRBJ1-5,13,TRBV7-9,ASSLGQGAVQPQH
TRBJ2-5,14,TRBV4-1,ASSQDTQRGQETQY
TRBJ2-7,12,TRBV30,AWSRIRTTYEQY
TRBJ2-7,9,TRBV29-1,SGAGRNEQY
TRBJ2-7,13,TRBV7-2,ASRLEPKSSYEQY
TRBJ2-5,13,TRBV7-2,ASSILAGRTETQY
TRBJ1-5,14,TRBV6-2/TRBV6-3,ASSYSTRTGDQPQH
TRBJ1-1,13,TRBV20-1,SAPKSGQGGTEAF
TRBJ2-1,11,TRBV12-3/TRBV12-4,AIQLALYNEQF
TRBJ2-3,13,TRBV4-1,ASSQREAWTDTQY